This passage covers 4 T cell receptor beta chains from one sample sequenced in a study of T cell responses to AZD1222 COVID-19 vaccine. TCRdb's copy holds only in-frame clones and misses some; the assay was immunoSEQ multiplex PCR. The sample has about 130,000 clones; 90% to 95% are singletons. The sequencing used peripheral blood, collected on day 0 of AZD1222 vaccination. Receptor source: an adult in good health.

The gene calls are TRBV7-9 and TRBJ2-4; the D call may be TRBD1 or TRBD2 (6 bases each). This CDR3 contains 16 residues. Germline assignment: CDR1 SEHNR and CDR2 FQNEAQ (reference sequence). V lost 5 bases and J 0 bases, leaving 14 bases between the germline ends. The CDR3 nucleotides are TGTGCCAGCAGCCGATCGGGGGCTGAAGCCAAAAACATTCAGTACTTC. It specifies CASSRSGAEAKNIQYF.

The chain has TRBV27 and TRBJ1-2; 8 bases line up with TRBD1. Germline CDR1 MNHEY, CDR2 SMNVEV (reference sequence). This CDR3 is built from 14 residues. Losses at the gene ends were 4 bases for V and 5 bases for J; bases not matched to a gene: 6. Written as DNA, the CDR3 is TGTGCCAGCAGTTCTGGGACAGGTGGATATGGCTACACCTTC. This sequence encodes CASSSGTGGYGYTF.

This clone turned up a few times. The rearrangement uses TRBV4-2 and TRBJ1-4; 8 bases align to TRBD1. V lost 2 bases and J lost 10; bases outside the gene matches: 12. CDR3 length equals 16 residues. Germline loops: CDR1 LGHNA, CDR2 YNFKEQ. This CDR3 reads CASSQNPDRGSGKLFF. The CDR3 coding sequence is TGTGCCAGCAGCCAAAACCCAGACAGGGGTAGCGGAAAACTGTTTTTT.

This chain uses TRBV3-1 (or the pseudogene TRBV3-2) with TRBJ2-2; perhaps D is TRBD1 or TRBD2 (5 bases each). CDR1 and CDR2 from the germline V gene are LGHDT and YNNKEL (reference sequence). The CDR3 contains 18 residues. Between the trimmed V and J ends, which lost 1 base and 1 base, there was a span of 16 bases. DNA for the CDR3: TGTGCCAGCAGCCAAGGGACACTAGGGATGGAGAACACCGGGGAGCTGTTTTTT. This gives the protein CASSQGTLGMENTGELFF.